This TCR beta chain was profiled in a study of OX40 agonist ivuxolimab in advanced cancers. Across the whole study: Dosing consisted of intravenous ivuxolimab at 0.01 to 10 mg/kg every 2 weeks. Partial responses occurred in Three dose-escalation patients, one with hepatocellular carcinoma and two with cutaneous melanoma.

Germline V CDR1 and CDR2: MNHEY, SMNVEV (reference sequence). J gave up 5 bases and V 2 bases, and 11 bases lay outside the gene matches. The CDR3 has 16 residues. Repertoires were generated with immunoSEQ multiplex PCR, while TCRdb's copy carries only in-frame clones and drops some. The sample consists of about 28,000 clones, less than 90% of them appearing once. The receptor's source is an adult with an advanced solid tumor such as melanoma, head and neck, liver or kidney cancer. Sequenced material: CD4+ or CD8+ T cells sorted from blood, taken in a trial of the OX40 agonist ivuxolimab. The genes are TRBV27 and TRBJ2-5, with TRBD2 matching over 7 bases. The CDR3 sequence: CASSLLPAGVRETQYF. DNA for the CDR3: TGTGCCAGCAGTTTACTGCCGGCGGGAGTAAGGGAGACCCAGTACTTC.